This T cell receptor (beta chain) was obtained from a study of PD-1 blockade in classical Hodgkin lymphoma. Findings and limits, study-wide: Differences between repertoires have undefined causes, possibly disease activity or prior therapy.

As to this clone: The antigen is unknown.

V dropped 6 bases and J dropped 7; count of bases not matched to a gene: 4. The CDR3 sequence is 14 residues long. Germline V gene data show CDR1 as SNHLY and CDR2 as FYNNEI. Some clones are missing from TCRdb's copy, which holds only in-frame ones; the method was immunoSEQ multiplex PCR. The top ten clones hold under 0.4% of a sample with 25,000 to 30,000 clones, around 90% of them seen once. Documented time point: newly diagnosed, previously untreated cHL patient sample. Isolation of CD4+ T cells from thawed PBMCs was performed by magnetic negative selection. This sequence was found in a human donor with classical Hodgkin lymphoma. The specimen was CD4+ T cells from blood. This rearrangement joins TRBV2 to TRBJ1-6; 9 bases map to TRBD1. The CDR3 reads CASRTGQGNSPLHF. In DNA form, the CDR3 reads TGTGCCAGCAGGACGGGACAGGGAAATTCACCCCTCCACTTT.